One TCR beta chain is described in this entry. The data derive from a study of graft-versus-host responses after intestinal transplantation. Study overall: Multivisceral, liver-intestinal, or isolated intestinal transplants were performed in recipients. The recipients all started with anti-thymocyte globulin induction and then took tacrolimus and steroids for around 3 years.

The CDR3 covers 15 residues. Germline CDR1 and CDR2: SEHNR and FQNEAQ (reference sequence). Trimming stripped 2 bases from V and 0 bases from J, with 10 bases between. Some clones are missing from TCRdb's copy, which holds only in-frame ones; the method was immunoSEQ multiplex PCR. The top ten hold almost 0.9% of the sample, which has over 20,000 clones, approximately 46% seen once. Co-plating was performed using about 200,000 CFSE-labeled responder cells and about 200,000 irradiated, violet-dye-labeled stimulator cells. The chain recombines TRBV7-9 with TRBJ1-2, with D possibly matching TRBD1 (6 bases). The source material was alloreactive CD4+ T cells from a mixed lymphocyte reaction culture, sampled before intestinal transplant. This sample's subset: CFSE-low proliferating T cells sorted from approximately 6-day pre-transplant mixed lymphocyte reaction (GvH or HvG direction). This clonotype was sampled from a human patient who received an intestinal transplant. The CDR3 DNA is TGTGCCAGCAGCTTATGGGGGGGCGCTAACTATGGCTACACCTTC. Translation gives CASSLWGGANYGYTF.